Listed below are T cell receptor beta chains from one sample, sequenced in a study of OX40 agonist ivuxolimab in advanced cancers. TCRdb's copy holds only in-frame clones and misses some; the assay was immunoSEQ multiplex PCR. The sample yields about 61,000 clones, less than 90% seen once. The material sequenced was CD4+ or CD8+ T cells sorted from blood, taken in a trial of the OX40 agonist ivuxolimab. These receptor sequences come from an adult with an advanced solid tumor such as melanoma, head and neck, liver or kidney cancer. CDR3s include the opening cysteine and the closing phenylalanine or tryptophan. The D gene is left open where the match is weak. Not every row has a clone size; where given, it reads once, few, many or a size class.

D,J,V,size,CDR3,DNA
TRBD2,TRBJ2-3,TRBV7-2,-,CASSLQSGSLNTQYF,TGTGCCAGCAGCTTACAGAGCGGGAGTCTAAATACGCAGTATTTT
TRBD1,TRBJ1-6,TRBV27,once,CASSFGTGLNSPLHF,TGTGCCAGCAGTTTTGGGACAGGGCTAAATTCACCCCTCCACTTT
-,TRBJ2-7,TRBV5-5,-,CASSLRAREGEQYF,TGTGCCAGCAGCTTGCGGGCCAGGGAAGGCGAGCAGTACTTC
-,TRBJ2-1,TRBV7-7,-,CASSLGGVNEQFF,TGTGCCAGCAGCCTAGGAGGGGTCAATGAGCAGTTCTTC
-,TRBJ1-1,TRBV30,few,CAWRKGSTEAFF,TGTGCCTGGAGAAAGGGGAGCACTGAAGCTTTCTTT
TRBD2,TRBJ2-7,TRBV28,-,CASSLYGGGTSYEQYF,TGTGCCAGCAGTTTATATGGGGGAGGGACCTCCTACGAGCAGTACTTC
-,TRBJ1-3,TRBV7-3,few,CASSPGPGNTIYF,TGTGCCAGCAGCCCAGGTCCGGGAAACACCATATATTTT
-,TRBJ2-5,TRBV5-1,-,CASSVGQETQYF,TGCGCCAGCAGCGTGGGGCAAGAGACCCAGTACTTC
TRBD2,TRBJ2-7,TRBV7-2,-,CASSPRRGAGYEQYF,TGTGCCAGCAGTCCGCGGCGGGGGGCTGGGTACGAGCAGTACTTC
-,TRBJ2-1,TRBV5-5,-,CASSVKVFHEQFF,TGTGCCAGCAGCGTAAAGGTCTTCCATGAGCAGTTCTTC
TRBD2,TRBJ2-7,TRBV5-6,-,CASMGGAGGSREQYF,TGTGCCAGCATGGGCGGGGCGGGAGGGTCCCGCGAGCAGTACTTC
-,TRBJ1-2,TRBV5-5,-,CASSPFQGPGYGYTF,TGTGCCAGCAGCCCTTTTCAGGGGCCCGGGTATGGCTACACCTTC
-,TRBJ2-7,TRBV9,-,CASSVGMSSYEQYF,TGTGCCAGCAGCGTTGGGATGTCCTCCTACGAGCAGTACTTC
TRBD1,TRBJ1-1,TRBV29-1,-,CSVVRTGGTEAFF,TGCAGCGTTGTGCGGACAGGGGGGACTGAAGCTTTCTTT
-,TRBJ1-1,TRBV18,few,CASSPYDEVTEAFF,TGTGCCAGCTCACCGTACGACGAGGTCACTGAAGCTTTCTTT
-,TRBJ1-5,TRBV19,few,CASRARRVGNQPQHF,TGTGCCAGTAGGGCCCGCAGGGTTGGCAATCAGCCCCAGCATTTT
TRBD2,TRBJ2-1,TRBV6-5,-,CASSLTSAPYNEQFF,TGTGCCAGCAGTCTGACTAGCGCACCCTACAATGAGCAGTTCTTC
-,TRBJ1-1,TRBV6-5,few,CASLDRNTEAFF,TGTGCCAGCCTTGACAGGAACACTGAAGCTTTCTTT
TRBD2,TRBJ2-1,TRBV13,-,CASSYLGTSNYNEQFF,TGTGCCAGCAGTTACCTCGGGACTAGCAACTACAATGAGCAGTTCTTC
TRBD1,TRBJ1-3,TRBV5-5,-,CASSLILGQGNTIYF,TGTGCCAGCAGCTTGATCCTGGGACAGGGAAACACCATATATTTT
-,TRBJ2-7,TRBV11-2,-,CASSQAVVYEQYF,TGTGCCAGCAGCCAGGCGGTGGTCTACGAGCAGTACTTC
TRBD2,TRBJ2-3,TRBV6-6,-,CASNQLAASTDTQYF,TGTGCCAGCAACCAACTAGCGGCTAGCACAGATACGCAGTATTTT
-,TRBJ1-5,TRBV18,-,CASSSQRNQPQHF,TGTGCCAGCTCTTCCCAAAGAAATCAGCCCCAGCATTTT
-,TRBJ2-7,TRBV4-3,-,CASSYEQAPYYEQYF,TGCGCCAGCAGCTACGAACAGGCTCCATACTACGAGCAGTACTTC
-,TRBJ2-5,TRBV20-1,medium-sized,CSASQQTQYF,TGCAGTGCTAGTCAACAGACCCAGTACTTC
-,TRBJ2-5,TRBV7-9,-,CASSRDEETQYF,TGTGCCAGCAGCCGGGACGAAGAGACCCAGTACTTC
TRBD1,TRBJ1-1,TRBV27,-,CASSLLNRGNTEAFF,TGTGCCAGCAGTTTACTTAACAGGGGGAACACTGAAGCTTTCTTT